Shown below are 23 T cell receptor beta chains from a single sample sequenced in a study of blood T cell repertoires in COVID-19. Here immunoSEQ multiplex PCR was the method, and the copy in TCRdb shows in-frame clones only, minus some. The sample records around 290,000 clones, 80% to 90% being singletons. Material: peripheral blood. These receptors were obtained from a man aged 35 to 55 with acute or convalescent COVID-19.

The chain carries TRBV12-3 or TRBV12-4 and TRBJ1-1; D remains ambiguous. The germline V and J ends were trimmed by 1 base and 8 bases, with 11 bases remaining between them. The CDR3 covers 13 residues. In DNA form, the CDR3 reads TGTGCCAGCAGTTTAGTTCGGGGTTTGGAAGCTTTCTTT. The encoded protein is CASSLVRGLEAFF.

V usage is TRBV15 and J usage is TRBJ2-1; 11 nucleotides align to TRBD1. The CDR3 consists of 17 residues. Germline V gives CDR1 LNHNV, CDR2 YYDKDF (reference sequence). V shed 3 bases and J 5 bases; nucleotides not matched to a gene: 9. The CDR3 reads CATSSFDPGQGDNEQFF. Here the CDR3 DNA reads TGTGCCACCAGCAGTTTCGATCCGGGACAGGGGGACAATGAGCAGTTCTTC.

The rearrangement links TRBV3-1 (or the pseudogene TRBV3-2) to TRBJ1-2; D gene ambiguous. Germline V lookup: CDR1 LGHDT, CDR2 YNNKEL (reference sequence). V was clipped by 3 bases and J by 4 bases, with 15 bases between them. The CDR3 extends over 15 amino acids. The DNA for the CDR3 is TGTGCCAGCAGCCATGAGGCCTCCCCTATCTATGGCTACACCTTC. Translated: CASSHEASPIYGYTF.

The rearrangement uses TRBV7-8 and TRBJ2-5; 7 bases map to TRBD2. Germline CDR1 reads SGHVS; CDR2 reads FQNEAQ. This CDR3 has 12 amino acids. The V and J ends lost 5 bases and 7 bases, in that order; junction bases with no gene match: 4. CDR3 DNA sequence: TGTGCCAGCAGCCTTCAGCGGGGGACCCAGTACTTC. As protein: CASSLQRGTQYF.

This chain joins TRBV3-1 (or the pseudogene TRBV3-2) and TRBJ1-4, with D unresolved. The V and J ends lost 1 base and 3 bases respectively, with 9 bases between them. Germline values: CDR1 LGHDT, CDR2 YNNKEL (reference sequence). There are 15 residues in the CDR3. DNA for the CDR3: TGTGCCAGCAGCCAAGGCCCGGGGTCTAATGAAAAACTGTTTTTT. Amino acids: CASSQGPGSNEKLFF.

In DNA, the CDR3 is TGTGCCAGCGGCCGACAGCCGAACACTGAAGCTTTCTTT. This encodes CASGRQPNTEAFF. The chain links TRBV12-3 or TRBV12-4 to TRBJ1-1, with D tentatively TRBD1 (5 bases). The CDR3 loop spans 13 amino acids. Trimming cost V 8 bases and J 1 base, with 11 bases left between them.

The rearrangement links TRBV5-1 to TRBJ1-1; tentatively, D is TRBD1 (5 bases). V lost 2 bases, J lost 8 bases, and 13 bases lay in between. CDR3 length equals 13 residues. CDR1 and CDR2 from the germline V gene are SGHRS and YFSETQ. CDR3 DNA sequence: TGCGCCAGCAGCTTACATCCGGCAGGGGAAGCTTTCTTT. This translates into CASSLHPAGEAFF.

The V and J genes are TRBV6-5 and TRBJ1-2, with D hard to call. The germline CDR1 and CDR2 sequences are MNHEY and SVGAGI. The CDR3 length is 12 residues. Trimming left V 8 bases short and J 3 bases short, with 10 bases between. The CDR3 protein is CASAPGDYGYTF. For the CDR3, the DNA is TGTGCCAGCGCTCCCGGGGACTATGGCTACACCTTC.

The CDR3 coding sequence is TGTGCCAGCAGCCCCCCCGGGAACATGAACACTGAAGCTTTCTTT. As protein: CASSPPGNMNTEAFF. This chain links TRBV5-4 with TRBJ1-1, with D unresolved. The CDR3 has 15 residues. Per germline, CDR1 SGHNT and CDR2 YYREEE (reference sequence). Trimming took 4 bases from V and 0 from J, leaving 13 bases between them.

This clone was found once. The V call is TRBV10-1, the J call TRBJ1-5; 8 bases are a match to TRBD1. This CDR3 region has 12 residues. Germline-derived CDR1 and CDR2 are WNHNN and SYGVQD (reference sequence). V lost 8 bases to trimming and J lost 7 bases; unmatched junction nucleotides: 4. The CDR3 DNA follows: TGCGCCAGCGGACAGGGAGGCCAGCCCCAGCATTTT. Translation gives CASGQGGQPQHF.

The CDR3 loop reads CASSLLGWQGSDNEQFF. The DNA for the CDR3 is TGTGCCAGCAGCTTGTTAGGTTGGCAGGGCTCGGACAATGAGCAGTTCTTC. This chain connects TRBV5-6 to TRBJ2-1; D might be TRBD1 (5 bases). Trimming stripped 1 base from V and 5 bases from J, with 19 bases between. Germline CDR1 SGHDT, CDR2 YYEEEE. The CDR3 contains 17 residues.

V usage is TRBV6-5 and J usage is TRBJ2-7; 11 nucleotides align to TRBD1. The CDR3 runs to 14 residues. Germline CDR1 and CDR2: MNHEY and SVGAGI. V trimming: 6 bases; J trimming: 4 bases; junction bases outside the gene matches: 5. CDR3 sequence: CASRRGTGGYEQYF. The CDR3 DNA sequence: TGTGCCAGCAGGAGGGGGACAGGGGGGTACGAGCAGTACTTC.

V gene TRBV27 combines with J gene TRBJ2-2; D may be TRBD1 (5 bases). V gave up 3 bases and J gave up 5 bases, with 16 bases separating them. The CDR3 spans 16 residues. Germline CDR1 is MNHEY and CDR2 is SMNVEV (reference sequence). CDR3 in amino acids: CASSFEQDPRTGELFF. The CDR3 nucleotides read TGTGCCAGCAGTTTTGAACAGGACCCCCGAACCGGGGAGCTGTTTTTT.

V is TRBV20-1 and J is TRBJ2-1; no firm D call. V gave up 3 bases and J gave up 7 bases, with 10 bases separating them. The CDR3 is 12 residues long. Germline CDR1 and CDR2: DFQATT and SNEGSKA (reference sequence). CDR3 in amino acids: CSASFRWNEQFF. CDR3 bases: TGCAGTGCTAGTTTCCGGTGGAATGAGCAGTTCTTC.

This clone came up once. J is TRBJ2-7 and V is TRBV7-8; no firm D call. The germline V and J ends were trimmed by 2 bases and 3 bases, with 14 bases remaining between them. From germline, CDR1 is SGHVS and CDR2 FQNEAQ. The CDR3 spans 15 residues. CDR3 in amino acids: CASSLRVAAFYEQYF. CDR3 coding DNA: TGTGCCAGCAGCTTACGGGTAGCAGCTTTCTACGAGCAGTACTTC. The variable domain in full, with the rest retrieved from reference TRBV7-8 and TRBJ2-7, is GAGVSQSPRYKVAKRGQDVALRCDPISGHVSLFWYQQALGQGPEFLTYFQNEAQLDKSGLPSDRFFAERPEGSVSTLKIQRTQQEDSAVYLCASSLRVAAFYEQYFGPGTRLTVT.

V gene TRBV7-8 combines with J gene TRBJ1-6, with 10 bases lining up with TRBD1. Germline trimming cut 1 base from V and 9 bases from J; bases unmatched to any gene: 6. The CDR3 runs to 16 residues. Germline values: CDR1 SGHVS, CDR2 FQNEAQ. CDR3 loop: CASSLDMGTGVSPLHF. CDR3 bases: TGTGCCAGCAGCTTAGATATGGGGACAGGGGTTTCACCCCTCCACTTT.

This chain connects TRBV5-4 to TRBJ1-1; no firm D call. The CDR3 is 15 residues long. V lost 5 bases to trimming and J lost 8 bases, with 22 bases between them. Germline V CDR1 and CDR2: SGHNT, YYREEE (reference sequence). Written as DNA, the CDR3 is TGTGCCAGCAGTAAACCTCGAAAGACCGGGGAAGAAGCTTTCTTT. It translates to CASSKPRKTGEEAFF.

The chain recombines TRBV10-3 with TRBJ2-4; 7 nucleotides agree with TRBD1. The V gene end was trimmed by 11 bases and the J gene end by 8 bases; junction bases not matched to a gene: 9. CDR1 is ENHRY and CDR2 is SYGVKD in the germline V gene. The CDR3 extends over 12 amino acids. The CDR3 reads CASRDRGDIQYF. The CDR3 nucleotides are TGTGCCTCCCGGGACAGAGGAGACATTCAGTACTTC.

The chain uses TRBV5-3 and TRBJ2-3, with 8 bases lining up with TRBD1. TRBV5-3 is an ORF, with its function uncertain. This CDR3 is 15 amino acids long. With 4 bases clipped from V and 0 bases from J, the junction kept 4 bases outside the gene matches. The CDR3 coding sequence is TGTGCCAGAAGCCGGACAGGGTACAGCACAGATACGCAGTATTTT. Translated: CARSRTGYSTDTQYF.

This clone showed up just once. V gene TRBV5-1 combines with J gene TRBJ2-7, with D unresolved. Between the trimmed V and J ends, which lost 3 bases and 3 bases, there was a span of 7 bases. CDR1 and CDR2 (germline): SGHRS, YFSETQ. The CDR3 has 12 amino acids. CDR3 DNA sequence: TGCGCCAGCAGCTCGACTCTCTACGAGCAGTACTTC. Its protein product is CASSSTLYEQYF.

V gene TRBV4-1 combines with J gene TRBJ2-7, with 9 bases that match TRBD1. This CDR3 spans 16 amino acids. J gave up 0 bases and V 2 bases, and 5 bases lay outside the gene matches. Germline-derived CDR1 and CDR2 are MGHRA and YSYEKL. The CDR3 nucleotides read TGCGCCAGCAGCCAATTCGGGACAGGGATCTCCTACGAGCAGTACTTC. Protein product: CASSQFGTGISYEQYF.

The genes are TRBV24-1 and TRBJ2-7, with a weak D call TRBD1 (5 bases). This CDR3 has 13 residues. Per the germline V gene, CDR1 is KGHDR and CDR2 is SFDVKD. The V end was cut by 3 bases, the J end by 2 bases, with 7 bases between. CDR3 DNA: TGTGCCACCAGTGATGACAGTACCTACGAGCAGTACTTC. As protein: CATSDDSTYEQYF.

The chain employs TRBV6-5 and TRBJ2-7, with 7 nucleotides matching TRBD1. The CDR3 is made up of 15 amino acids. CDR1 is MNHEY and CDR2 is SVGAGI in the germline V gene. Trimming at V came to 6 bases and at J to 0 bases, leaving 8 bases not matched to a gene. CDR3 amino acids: CASSPFGTASYEQYF. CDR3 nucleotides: TGTGCCAGCAGCCCGTTCGGGACAGCCTCCTACGAGCAGTACTTC.